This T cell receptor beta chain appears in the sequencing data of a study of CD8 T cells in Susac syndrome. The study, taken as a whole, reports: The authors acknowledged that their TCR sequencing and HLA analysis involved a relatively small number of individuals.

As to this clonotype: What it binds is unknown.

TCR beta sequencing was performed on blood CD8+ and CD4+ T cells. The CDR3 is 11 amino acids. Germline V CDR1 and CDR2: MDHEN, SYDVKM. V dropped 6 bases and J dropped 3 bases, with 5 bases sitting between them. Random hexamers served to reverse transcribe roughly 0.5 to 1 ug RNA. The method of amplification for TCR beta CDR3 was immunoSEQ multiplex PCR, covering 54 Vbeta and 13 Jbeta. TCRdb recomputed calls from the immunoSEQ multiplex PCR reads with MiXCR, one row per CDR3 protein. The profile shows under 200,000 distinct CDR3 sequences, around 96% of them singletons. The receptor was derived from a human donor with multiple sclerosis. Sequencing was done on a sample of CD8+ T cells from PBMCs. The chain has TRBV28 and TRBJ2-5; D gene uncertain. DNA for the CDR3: TGTGCCAGCAGCCCTAAAGAGACCCAGTACTTC. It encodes CASSPKETQYF.